This TCR beta chain appears in the sequencing data of a study of CD8+CD57+ T cells in acquired aplastic anemia. Study-level information: DNA per sorted CD4+ or CD8+ sample ranged roughly 0.18 to 30 ug, averaging about 3.4 ug. General observations from the study: Researchers report that fewer than 30 CD8+ CDR3 sequences appeared in both patients and controls.

The CDR3 length is 14 residues. J lost 0 bases, V lost 8 bases, and 4 bases had no gene match. Germline V CDR1 and CDR2: ENHRY, SYGVKD. Genomic DNA provided the template from which TCR beta VDJ and CDR3 profiles were obtained. TCRdb reprocessed the reads with MiXCR, giving one entry per CDR3 protein. The table has 200,000 or so distinct CDR3 sequences, approximately 60% seen once. This clonotype came up a few times. As yet, its antigen is unknown. It was patients with CD8+CD57+ cell expansion by flow cytometry who were chosen for sequencing. Severe acquired aplastic anemia was diagnosed in all patients. When blood sampling took place, the patients had received no therapy.

This clonotype was obtained from a human donor with aplastic anemia. The chain joins TRBV10-3 to TRBJ2-3; 8 nucleotides agree with TRBD2. Sequenced: sorted CD4+, CD8+, or CD8+CD57+ T cells (not recorded which) from PBMCs. The CDR3 loop is CAIGLAESTDTQYF. DNA of the CDR3: TGTGCCATCGGACTAGCAGAAAGCACAGATACGCAGTATTTT.